A selection of T cell receptor beta chains follows, all from one sample in a study of blood T cells in healthy people across ages. TCRdb ran MiXCR on the 5' RACE reads and lists one entry per CDR3 protein. Counted here are fewer than 2,000,000 distinct CDR3 sequences, around 36% occurring once; the ten biggest clones make up approximately 10%. The specimen sequenced was blood. These receptors were obtained from a woman in her twenties or thirties in good health. The CDR3 runs from the conserved cysteine through the conserved F or W. D genes are given only for firm matches. Clone size is stated in some rows and not others, as once, few, many or a class when expanded.

v_gene: TRBV29-1; abundance: many; d_gene: NA; j_gene: TRBJ2-3; CDR3aa: CSVGPTSTDTQYF; CDR3nt: TGCAGCGTTGGACCTACTAGCACAGATACGCAGTATTTT
v_gene: TRBV7-8; abundance: NA; d_gene: NA; j_gene: TRBJ1-4; CDR3aa: CASSFAATNEKLFF; CDR3nt: TGTGCCAGCAGCTTTGCTGCAACTAATGAAAAACTGTTTTTT
v_gene: TRBV20-1; abundance: few; d_gene: TRBD1; j_gene: TRBJ1-5; CDR3aa: CSARLTGSNQPQHF; CDR3nt: TGCAGTGCTAGATTGACAGGGAGTAATCAGCCCCAGCATTTT
v_gene: TRBV5-1; abundance: once; d_gene: TRBD1; j_gene: TRBJ1-2; CDR3aa: CTSSSTSRTGGYTF; CDR3nt: TGCACCAGCAGCTCAACTTCCCGGACAGGGGGCTACACCTTC
v_gene: TRBV28; abundance: few; d_gene: TRBD1; j_gene: TRBJ2-3; CDR3aa: CASSLRQGRPPDTQYF; CDR3nt: TGTGCCAGCAGTCTTCGACAGGGTCGGCCACCAGATACGCAGTATTTT
v_gene: TRBV20-1; abundance: few; d_gene: TRBD2; j_gene: TRBJ2-5; CDR3aa: CSPTTSGETQYF; CDR3nt: TGCAGTCCCACGACTAGCGGAGAGACCCAGTACTTC
v_gene: TRBV15; abundance: NA; d_gene: NA; j_gene: TRBJ2-7; CDR3aa: CATSRDRGRYEQYF; CDR3nt: TGTGCCACCAGCAGAGATAGGGGCCGCTACGAGCAGTACTTC
v_gene: TRBV27; abundance: few; d_gene: NA; j_gene: TRBJ2-1; CDR3aa: CASSFSKSYNEQFF; CDR3nt: TGTGCCAGCAGTTTTTCCAAATCCTACAATGAGCAGTTCTTC
v_gene: TRBV15; abundance: many; d_gene: TRBD1; j_gene: TRBJ1-1; CDR3aa: CATSGDRGDTEAFF; CDR3nt: TGTGCCACCAGCGGGGACAGGGGGGACACTGAAGCTTTCTTT
v_gene: TRBV18; abundance: NA; d_gene: NA; j_gene: TRBJ2-5; CDR3aa: CASTPLKIQETQYF; CDR3nt: TGTGCCAGCACACCTCTTAAAATCCAAGAGACCCAGTACTTC
v_gene: TRBV5-6; abundance: NA; d_gene: NA; j_gene: TRBJ2-1; CDR3aa: CASGIRETEQFF; CDR3nt: TGTGCCAGCGGTATCCGGGAGACGGAGCAGTTCTTC
v_gene: TRBV9; abundance: few; d_gene: NA; j_gene: TRBJ2-3; CDR3aa: CASSVWGAGTDTQYF; CDR3nt: TGTGCCAGCAGCGTATGGGGGGCCGGCACAGATACGCAGTATTTT
v_gene: TRBV9; abundance: many; d_gene: TRBD2; j_gene: TRBJ2-1; CDR3aa: CASSGSGSSYNEQFF; CDR3nt: TGTGCCAGCAGCGGTAGCGGGTCCTCCTACAATGAGCAGTTCTTC
v_gene: TRBV20-1; abundance: NA; d_gene: NA; j_gene: TRBJ1-4; CDR3aa: CSARVWGGEKLFF; CDR3nt: TGCAGTGCTAGAGTTTGGGGGGGGGAAAAACTGTTTTTT
v_gene: TRBV20-1; abundance: NA; d_gene: TRBD1; j_gene: TRBJ2-5; CDR3aa: CSARDTGTGGRETQYF; CDR3nt: TGCAGTGCTAGAGATACCGGGACAGGGGGCCGAGAGACCCAGTACTTC
v_gene: TRBV20-1; abundance: few; d_gene: TRBD2; j_gene: TRBJ2-5; CDR3aa: CSAWGTSRNEQYF; CDR3nt: TGCAGTGCGTGGGGGACTAGTCGCAATGAGCAGTACTTC
v_gene: TRBV3-1; abundance: NA; d_gene: NA; j_gene: TRBJ1-4; CDR3aa: CASSQHRTATNEKLFF; CDR3nt: TGTGCCAGCAGCCAACATAGGACTGCAACTAATGAAAAACTGTTTTTT
v_gene: TRBV20-1; abundance: NA; d_gene: TRBD1; j_gene: TRBJ2-7; CDR3aa: CSANRGTHEQYF; CDR3nt: TGCAGTGCTAACAGGGGGACCCACGAGCAGTACTTC
v_gene: TRBV20-1; abundance: few; d_gene: TRBD1; j_gene: TRBJ1-2; CDR3aa: CSAREGDRGYTF; CDR3nt: TGCAGTGCTAGAGAAGGGGACAGAGGCTACACCTTC
v_gene: TRBV7-6; abundance: many; d_gene: TRBD1; j_gene: TRBJ1-2; CDR3aa: CASSLGTGVGYTF; CDR3nt: TGTGCCAGCAGCTTAGGGACAGGGGTCGGCTACACCTTC
v_gene: TRBV24-1; abundance: NA; d_gene: NA; j_gene: TRBJ2-1; CDR3aa: CATSDPALQGNEQFF; CDR3nt: TGTGCCACCAGTGATCCTGCCCTACAGGGCAATGAGCAGTTCTTC
v_gene: TRBV29-1; abundance: NA; d_gene: NA; j_gene: TRBJ2-7; CDR3aa: CGVVDGRNSYEQYF; CDR3nt: TGCGGCGTTGTTGACGGGAGAAACTCCTACGAGCAGTACTTC
v_gene: TRBV7-9; abundance: NA; d_gene: NA; j_gene: TRBJ2-3; CDR3aa: CAITNQADTQYF; CDR3nt: TGTGCCATTACGAACCAGGCAGATACGCAGTATTTT
v_gene: TRBV5-1; abundance: NA; d_gene: TRBD1; j_gene: TRBJ1-2; CDR3aa: CASSLTDPGQGGYGYTF; CDR3nt: TGCGCCAGCAGCCTCACCGACCCGGGACAGGGGGGATATGGCTACACCTTC
v_gene: TRBV9; abundance: few; d_gene: NA; j_gene: TRBJ2-5; CDR3aa: CASSSHSSQGETQYF; CDR3nt: TGTGCCAGCAGCTCCCATTCTAGTCAGGGGGAGACCCAGTACTTC
v_gene: TRBV6-4; abundance: NA; d_gene: NA; j_gene: TRBJ2-7; CDR3aa: CASSPEAGSEQYF; CDR3nt: TGTGCCAGCAGCCCGGAGGCCGGGTCCGAGCAGTACTTC
v_gene: TRBV13; abundance: NA; d_gene: TRBD1; j_gene: TRBJ1-2; CDR3aa: CASSDALGGQVFGGYTF; CDR3nt: TGTGCCAGCAGCGACGCTCTAGGAGGACAGGTGTTTGGTGGCTACACCTTC
v_gene: TRBV5-5; abundance: NA; d_gene: TRBD1; j_gene: TRBJ1-4; CDR3aa: CASTIYEWTGTNEKLFF; CDR3nt: TGTGCCAGCACGATCTACGAGTGGACAGGGACTAATGAAAAACTGTTTTTT